This T cell receptor beta chain is drawn from a study of blood T cell repertoires in COVID-19. On the study more broadly: COVID-19 samples collected from the United States, Italy and Spain covered acute and convalescent phases. From T cells, B-cell-depleted T cells, or PBMCs came the material, which was cDNA or gDNA.

This clone has a single count. V lost 0 bases and J 5 bases, leaving 11 bases between the germline ends. The germline gives CDR1 SGHRS, CDR2 YFSETQ. The CDR3 loop spans 14 amino acids. In the source study's methods: Reference gene primer amplification gave nucleated cell count estimates. This table comes from immunoSEQ multiplex PCR, and its TCRdb copy is limited to in-frame clones, with some not included. V and J calls and clone size are those listed in that table; D and trimming were worked out from the DNA. This table holds some 150,000 clones, 85% to 90% found once. The chain combines TRBV5-1 with TRBJ2-5, with D possibly being TRBD1 (6 bases). The sequencing sample was made of peripheral blood. The clonotype comes from a woman in her sixties with acute or convalescent COVID-19. CDR3 sequence (DNA): TGCGCCAGCAGCTTGGGTGGGGGCGGTGAGACCCAGTACTTC. Translating it yields CASSLGGGGETQYF. Full variable domain (outside the CDR3, taken from reference TRBV5-1 and TRBJ2-5): KAGVTQTPRYLIKTRGQQVTLSCSPISGHRSVSWYQQTPGQGLQFLFEYFSETQRNKGNFPGRFSGRQFSNSRSEMNVSTLELGDSALYLCASSLGGGGETQYFGPGTRLLVL.